This T cell receptor beta chain appears in the sequencing data of a study of blood T cell repertoires in COVID-19. Overall study context: Italy, Spain and the United States were the sources of the convalescent and acute COVID-19 samples.

From germline, CDR1 is SGHTA and CDR2 FQGNSA. This CDR3 contains 17 residues. Trimming took 5 bases from V and 5 from J, leaving 24 bases between them. Some clones are missing from TCRdb's copy, which holds only in-frame ones; the method was immunoSEQ multiplex PCR. This sample has 91,000 or so clones, with about 93% found just once. The rearrangement uses TRBV7-2 and TRBJ2-5, with D maybe TRBD1 (7 bases). The TCR was taken from a woman between 50 and 59 years old in a cohort sampled during active COVID-19. Sequenced: peripheral blood. The CDR3 DNA sequence: TGTGCCAGCAGCCTAGAGGGGACTTTCACCAGGGGGGAGACCCAGTACTTC. Encoded protein: CASSLEGTFTRGETQYF. The whole variable domain, filled in from reference TRBV7-2 and TRBJ2-5, reads GAGVSQSPSNKVTEKGKDVELRCDPISGHTALYWYRQSLGQGLEFLIYFQGNSAPDKSGLPSDRFSAERTGGSVSTLTIQRTQQEDSAVYLCASSLEGTFTRGETQYFGPGTRLLVL.